These 7 T cell receptor beta chains were sequenced from one sample in a study of cytomegalovirus exposure and HLA in healthy donors. The study ran its PCR with 60 Vbeta and 13 Jbeta primers. TCRdb's table, derived via immunoSEQ multiplex PCR, lists solely in-frame clones and lacks some. This sample has 120,000 or so clones, with approximately 78% found just once. Sequencing was carried out using PBMCs. These receptors were collected from a woman in her thirties in good health and CMV-seronegative.

This chain connects TRBV30 to TRBJ1-1; perhaps TRBD1 as D (6 bases). Trimming took 4 bases from V and 2 from J, leaving 14 bases between them. The CDR3 consists of 14 residues. CDR1 is GTSNPN and CDR2 is SVGIG in the germline V gene (reference sequence). The chain's CDR3 is CAWTPGQQNTEAFF. Written as DNA, the CDR3 is TGTGCCTGGACACCGGGACAACAAAACACTGAAGCTTTCTTT.

On this clone itself: Sequence at one end of the junction differs from germline and may be a read error. The chain combines TRBV4-1 with TRBJ1-5; 11 bases map to TRBD1. This CDR3 comprises 17 residues. From germline, CDR1 is MGHRA and CDR2 YSYEKL. CDR3 DNA sequence: TGCGCCAGCAGCCAAGTTGGGACAGGGGGGAGCAATCAGCCCCAGCAGTTT. Translating it yields CASSQVGTGGSNQPQQF.

This sequence joins TRBV4-3 and TRBJ1-3, with a possible D match to TRBD1 (6 bases). This CDR3 spans 17 amino acids. Trimming cost V 0 bases and J 4 bases, with 16 bases left between them. Per the germline V gene, CDR1 is LGHNA and CDR2 is YSLEER. CDR3 DNA: TGCGCCAGCAGCCAAGACAGACAGGCTGGCCTCGGAAACACCATATATTTT. Residues: CASSQDRQAGLGNTIYF.

This clone has just one count. The chain links TRBV18 to TRBJ1-6; tentative D call: TRBD1 (5 bases). Germline V lookup: CDR1 KGHSH, CDR2 LQKENI. Trimming took off 3 bases at V and 7 bases at J, with 16 bases between the two ends. The CDR3 consists of 16 residues. The CDR3 DNA sequence: TGTGCCAGCTCACCTAACCACAGCCGGGGGAATTCACCCCTCCACTTT. This encodes CASSPNHSRGNSPLHF.

The gene calls are TRBV28 and TRBJ1-6, with D possibly TRBD1 on 6 matching bases. Germline CDR1 MDHEN, CDR2 SYDVKM. CDR3 size: 13 residues. V was shortened by 6 bases and J by 18 bases, with 21 bases between the two germline ends. This CDR3 reads CASRSTTGPRRHF. CDR3 DNA sequence: TGTGCCAGCAGGTCCACCACAGGGCCCAGGCGCCACTTT.

This chain joins TRBV13 and TRBJ2-7, with D hard to call. Per germline, CDR1 PRHDT and CDR2 FYEKMQ (reference sequence). CDR3 length: 12 residues. Trimming took off 0 bases at V and 9 bases at J, with 9 bases between the two ends. CDR3 in DNA: TGTGCCAGCAGCTTAGGGCCGCAGCGGCAGTACTTC. Translation: CASSLGPQRQYF.

CDR3 residues: CASRRQGRLEKLFF. The CDR3 DNA follows: TGTGCCAGCAGACGACAGGGAAGATTGGAAAAACTGTTTTTT. The chain is built from TRBV6-5 and TRBJ1-4; 7 nucleotides align to TRBD1. The trim removed 6 bases at V and 8 bases at J, leaving 9 bases unmatched. This CDR3 has 14 residues. Germline-derived CDR1 and CDR2 are MNHEY and SVGAGI.